What follows are 27 T cell receptor beta chains derived from one specimen sequenced in a study of CD8+ T cells in alopecia areata. As the sequencing template, cDNA was produced by extracting RNA and reverse transcribing it. Assay used: immunoSEQ multiplex PCR; TCRdb lists only in-frame clones, some missing. The sample lists under 150,000 clones, 56% occurring once. As to treatment: oral pan-JAK inhibitor, 5-10 mg twice daily. The specimen was CD4+ T cells sorted from blood, collected at week 24, from a patient treated with tofacitinib. Receptors were obtained from a human donor with alopecia areata.

The rearrangement joins TRBV7-8 to TRBJ1-1; D is perhaps TRBD1 (5 bases). Per the germline V gene, CDR1 is SGHVS and CDR2 is FQNEAQ. Trimming stripped 5 bases from V and 0 bases from J, with 7 bases between. The CDR3 has 13 amino acids. The CDR3 DNA reads as TGTGCCAGCAGCAACAGGATGAACACTGAAGCTTTCTTT. Its translation: CASSNRMNTEAFF.

V is TRBV9 and J is TRBJ1-1; no clear D gene. Trimming stripped 4 bases from V and 3 bases from J, with 10 bases between. Germline loops: CDR1 SGDLS, CDR2 YYNGEE. The CDR3 has 13 residues. The CDR3 bases are TGTGCCAGCAGCCCTCGAAGGGACACTGAAGCTTTCTTT. It encodes CASSPRRDTEAFF. The complete variable domain, with remaining parts taken from reference TRBV9 and TRBJ1-1, reads DSGVTQTPKHLITATGQRVTLRCSPRSGDLSVYWYQQSLDQGLQFLIQYYNGEERAKGNILERFSAQQFPDLHSELNLSSLELGDSALYFCASSPRRDTEAFFGQGTRLTVV.

This clone was counted a few times. The V gene is TRBV6-1, the J gene TRBJ1-2; 12 nucleotides line up with TRBD1. The CDR3 has 14 amino acids. The junction had 4 bases not matched to a gene; V was cut back by 4 bases and J by 7 bases. Germline values: CDR1 MNHNS, CDR2 SASEGT. The CDR3 DNA sequence: TGTGCCAGCAGTGTGGGACAGGGGGCCGGTGGCTACACCTTC. It specifies CASSVGQGAGGYTF.

DNA of the CDR3: TGTGCCTGGAGTCTCGGGGACATTCAGTACTTC. Protein: CAWSLGDIQYF. This chain uses TRBV30 with TRBJ2-4, with D possibly TRBD2 on 5 matching bases. This CDR3 has 11 residues. V was trimmed by 2 bases and J by 8 bases, leaving 7 bases between them. Germline CDR1 is GTSNPN and CDR2 is SVGIG (reference sequence). Full variable domain (missing parts from reference TRBV30 and TRBJ2-4): SQTIHQWPATLVQPVGSPLSLECTVEGTSNPNLYWYRQAAGRGLQLLFYSVGIGQISSEVPQNLSASRPQDRQFILSSKKLLLSDSGFYLCAWSLGDIQYFGAGTRLSVL.

This clone was detected only a few times. The gene calls are TRBV6-5 and TRBJ1-2; D is uncertain. Germline V lookup: CDR1 MNHEY, CDR2 SVGAGI. The CDR3 runs 14 residues. The V end lost 0 bases, the J end lost 5 bases, and 10 bases lay between the germline ends. CDR3 DNA sequence: TGTGCCAGCAGTTACTCCGACGGGATTTATGGCTACACCTTC. Translated, it gives CASSYSDGIYGYTF.

CDR3 DNA sequence: TGTGCCAGCAGTGACTTCAGGGTAAATCAGCCCCAGCATTTT. It yields the protein CASSDFRVNQPQHF. The V and J genes are TRBV25-1 and TRBJ1-5, with D possibly being TRBD1 (5 bases). The germline V gene has CDR1 MGHDK and CDR2 SYGVNS. V lost 3 bases and J lost 4, with 10 bases in between. This CDR3 spans 14 amino acids.

This clone was detected a few times. The chain employs TRBV10-3 and TRBJ1-5; 10 bases agree with TRBD1. The CDR3 runs 15 residues. With 6 bases clipped from V and 6 bases from J, the junction kept 8 bases outside the gene matches. From germline, CDR1 is ENHRY and CDR2 SYGVKD. The CDR3 reads CAISSGTGVAQPQHF. Written as DNA, the CDR3 is TGTGCCATCAGCTCAGGGACAGGGGTAGCTCAGCCCCAGCATTTT.

This clone showed up just a few times. This chain uses TRBV29-1 with TRBJ1-2; D gene unclear. CDR1 and CDR2 (germline): SQVTM, ANQGSEA. The V end was cut by 4 bases, the J end by 7 bases, with 13 bases between. The CDR3 covers 12 residues. The CDR3 sequence: CSVGAGVGGYTF. The CDR3 region has the DNA TGCAGCGTTGGGGCAGGAGTCGGTGGCTACACCTTC.

The V call is TRBV4-1, the J call TRBJ1-6; 7 nucleotides agree with TRBD1. In germline, CDR1 is MGHRA, CDR2 YSYEKL. This CDR3 is 15 amino acids long. Germline trimming cut 4 bases from V and 5 bases from J; bases unmatched to any gene: 5. CDR3 DNA sequence: TGCGCCAGCAGCCTTCGGGACAGCCATAATTCACCCCTCCACTTT. Protein sequence: CASSLRDSHNSPLHF.

The V call is TRBV5-1, the J call TRBJ2-1; 10 bases line up with TRBD2. V was pared by 5 bases and J by 1 base, with 6 bases of the junction left unmatched. Germline CDR1 is SGHRS and CDR2 is YFSETQ. CDR3 length equals 16 residues. CDR3 protein: CASRLASGGSYNEQFF. DNA for the CDR3: TGCGCCAGCAGATTAGCTAGCGGGGGTTCCTACAATGAGCAGTTCTTC.

The J gene is TRBJ2-5, the V gene TRBV25-1; D is unclear. Germline values: CDR1 MGHDK, CDR2 SYGVNS. Trimming stripped 4 bases from V and 5 bases from J, with 8 bases between. CDR3 length: 12 residues. The CDR3 loop is CASSAGRETQYF. CDR3 nucleotide sequence: TGTGCCAGCAGTGCCGGCCGGGAGACCCAGTACTTC.

In nucleotides, the CDR3 is TGTGCCAGCAGCCAGACGCGGGGGGGGAACCCAGATACGCAGTATTTT. It encodes CASSQTRGGNPDTQYF. The chain joins TRBV5-4 to TRBJ2-3, with 9 bases aligning to TRBD2. The CDR3 sequence is 16 residues long. J lost 4 bases, V lost 4 bases, and 10 bases had no gene match. Germline V gene data show CDR1 as SGHNT and CDR2 as YYREEE (reference sequence). The full variable domain, in which reference TRBV5-4 and TRBJ2-3 provide the parts outside the CDR3, is ETGVTQSPTHLIKTRGQQVTLRCSSQSGHNTVSWYQQALGQGPQFIFQYYREEENGRGNFPPRFSGLQFPNYSSELNVNALELDDSALYLCASSQTRGGNPDTQYFGPGTRLTVL.

The gene calls are TRBV11-3 and TRBJ1-2, with D tentatively TRBD1 (5 bases). Trimming took off 6 bases at V and 2 bases at J, with 13 bases between the two ends. Per germline, CDR1 SGHNT and CDR2 YENEEA. This CDR3 is built from 14 residues. The CDR3 sequence: CASSPSAGNYGYTF. The DNA of the CDR3 is TGTGCCAGCAGTCCCTCGGCAGGGAACTATGGCTACACCTTC.

This clone has a handful of counts. CDR3 region: CAATGVTGELFF. CDR3 sequence (DNA): TGTGCCGCAACAGGGGTGACCGGGGAGCTGTTTTTT. The chain links TRBV10-3 to TRBJ2-2; the match to TRBD1 covers 7 bases. Looked up from germline, CDR1 is ENHRY and CDR2 is SYGVKD. The CDR3 is made up of 12 amino acids. The trim removed 11 bases at V and 5 bases at J, leaving 5 bases unmatched.

This clone showed up just a few times. This chain connects TRBV29-1 to TRBJ2-1, with 9 bases aligning to TRBD2. The CDR3 sequence is 12 residues long. Losses at the gene ends were 7 bases for V and 15 bases for J; bases not matched to a gene: 13. CDR1 and CDR2 from the germline V gene are SQVTM and ANQGSEA. The CDR3 nucleotides read TGCAGCGCCAGGCGCGGGACTAGCCCCGGGTTCTTC. Translation: CSARRGTSPGFF.

The CDR3 region is CAWSRLPIYNSPLHF. CDR3 nucleotides: TGTGCCTGGAGTCGCCTTCCCATCTATAATTCACCCCTCCACTTT. The chain combines TRBV30 with TRBJ1-6; D is unresolved. V was trimmed by 2 bases and J by 3 bases, leaving 11 bases between them. The CDR3 totals 15 residues. Germline V gene data show CDR1 as GTSNPN and CDR2 as SVGIG (reference sequence).

The rearrangement uses TRBV5-8 and TRBJ1-5; no clear D gene. Germline CDR1 SGHTS, CDR2 YDEGEE. Trimming took 0 bases from V and 4 from J, leaving 5 bases between them. The CDR3 has 13 residues. CDR3 sequence: CASSLAGNQPQHF. CDR3 coding DNA: TGTGCCAGCAGCTTGGCGGGGAATCAGCCCCAGCATTTT.

Concerning this clone itself: This sample also contains other DNA sequences that code for the same CDR3. This chain joins TRBV7-9 and TRBJ2-3; no reliable D call. CDR3 length equals 13 residues. Looked up from germline, CDR1 is SEHNR and CDR2 is FQNEAQ (reference sequence). Deletions cut 5 bases from V and 4 bases from J, with 10 bases between. This CDR3 reads CASSPRGPDTQYF. The CDR3 DNA is TGTGCCAGCAGCCCTCGAGGCCCAGATACGCAGTATTTT.

The chain employs TRBV29-1 and TRBJ2-3; 10 nucleotides match TRBD1. V lost 2 bases, J lost 3 bases, and 5 bases stayed unmatched. The length of the CDR3 is 15 residues. Per germline, CDR1 SQVTM and CDR2 ANQGSEA. The CDR3 DNA is TGCAGCGTTGAACTGACAGGGGGCTTTACAGATACGCAGTATTTT. Translation gives CSVELTGGFTDTQYF.

The rearrangement joins TRBV14 to TRBJ2-7; D remains unclear. Per germline, CDR1 SGHDN and CDR2 FVKESK. CDR3 size: 15 residues. The V end was cut by 0 bases, the J end by 3 bases, with 12 bases between. CDR3 nucleotide sequence: TGTGCCAGCAGCCAAGATCGGCGGATGGTCTACGAGCAGTACTTC. Translating it yields CASSQDRRMVYEQYF.

The table lists this clone with a few counts. The V gene is TRBV6-5, the J gene TRBJ1-2; D is perhaps TRBD1 (5 bases). Germline V lookup: CDR1 MNHEY, CDR2 SVGAGI. CDR3 length: 12 residues. Trimming took 7 bases from V and 4 from J, leaving 10 bases between them. CDR3 coding DNA: TGTGCCAGCACCGACAGACGCTATGGCTACACCTTC. Protein: CASTDRRYGYTF.

V gene TRBV5-1 combines with J gene TRBJ1-2, with no clear D. The length of the CDR3 is 14 residues. Trimming took 0 bases from V and 3 from J, leaving 9 bases between them. Germline-derived CDR1 and CDR2 are SGHRS and YFSETQ. The CDR3 sequence is CASSLVPGHYGYTF. The CDR3 bases are TGCGCCAGCAGCTTGGTCCCAGGCCACTATGGCTACACCTTC.

This chain links TRBV7-6 with TRBJ2-5, with 7 bases fitting TRBD2. CDR1 is SGHVS, CDR2 FNYEAQ, per germline. The CDR3 sequence is 12 residues long. V trimming: 8 bases; J trimming: 9 bases; junction bases outside the gene matches: 9. CDR3 nucleotide sequence: TGTGCCAGCTCGACTAGCCCCCATCCCCAGTACTTC. Encoded protein: CASSTSPHPQYF. The variable domain in full, completed from reference TRBV7-6 and TRBJ2-5, reads GAGVSQSPRYKVTKRGQDVALRCDPISGHVSLYWYRQALGQGPEFLTYFNYEAQQDKSGLPNDRFSAERPEGSISTLTIQRTEQRDSAMYRCASSTSPHPQYFGPGTRLLVL.

The chain has TRBV18 and TRBJ2-5; D call uncertain. V was trimmed by 0 bases and J by 2 bases, leaving 7 bases between them. The CDR3 spans 14 residues. The germline gives CDR1 KGHSH, CDR2 LQKENI. CDR3 sequence: CASSPPSQQETQYF. The CDR3 bases are TGTGCCAGCTCACCACCAAGTCAGCAAGAGACCCAGTACTTC.

The chain has TRBV6-6 and TRBJ2-7, with TRBD2 matching 9 bases. This CDR3 is built from 15 residues. The V gene's germline CDR1 is MNHNY and CDR2 SVGAGI (reference sequence). V trimming: 6 bases; J trimming: 4 bases; junction bases outside the gene matches: 10. This CDR3 is CASRASASGVYEQYF. In DNA form, the CDR3 reads TGTGCCAGCAGGGCATCCGCTAGCGGGGTTTACGAGCAGTACTTC.

The chain joins TRBV6-5 to TRBJ1-6; TRBD1 agrees at 9 bases. The CDR3 loop spans 15 amino acids. Germline loops: CDR1 MNHEY, CDR2 SVGAGI. V lost 2 bases to trimming and J lost 7 bases; unmatched junction nucleotides: 3. CDR3 nucleotides: TGTGCCAGCAGTTACCTCGACAGGGGGAATTCACCCCTCCACTTT. Translation: CASSYLDRGNSPLHF.

Regarding this clone: The junction and the germline gene differ at one end; a read error may be behind it. V gene TRBV7-7 combines with J gene TRBJ2-1; 7 bases line up with TRBD2. Germline V gene data show CDR1 as SSHAT and CDR2 as FNYEAQ (reference sequence). The CDR3 is 14 amino acids. As DNA, the CDR3 is TGTGCTAGCAGCCGACTAGCATCCTACAATGAGCAGTTCTTC. Encoded protein: CASSRLASYNEQFF.